This TCR beta chain was recorded in a study of cytomegalovirus exposure and HLA in healthy donors. Overall study findings and caveats: Upon later analysis, HLA-associated TCR beta chains proved more clonally expanded than other, equally common chains. It was reported that the classifier diagnosed cytomegalovirus status with high specificity and sensitivity in both the original and validation cohorts.

60 Vbeta and 13 Jbeta primers were used in PCR. The method was immunoSEQ multiplex PCR; TCRdb's version includes in-frame clones alone and lacks a portion of them. The data hold 150,000 or so clones, with about 83% observed a single time. This clone was observed a few times. As yet, its antigen is unknown. Sample: PBMCs. This sequence was found in a middle-aged woman in good health and CMV-seronegative.

CDR3 bases: TGTGCCAGCAGCTTCAGACAGGGAGAGACCCAGTACTTC. Protein: CASSFRQGETQYF. The chain combines TRBV5-6 with TRBJ2-5; 7 bases line up with TRBD1. J was trimmed by 4 bases and V by 2 bases; bases with no gene match: 2. This CDR3 spans 13 amino acids. CDR1 and CDR2 from the germline V gene are SGHDT and YYEEEE.